The text below deals with one T cell receptor (beta chain). This sample was included in a study of blood T cell repertoires in COVID-19. Whole-study context: PBMCs, B-cell-depleted T cells, or T cells provided the cDNA or gDNA that made up the material.

The authors' processing: Nucleated cell counts were estimated from reference gene primer amplification. Assay: immunoSEQ multiplex PCR; the TCRdb copy retains only in-frame clones and omits some. V and J calls and clone size are given by that table; D and trimming were obtained from the DNA. The sample shows roughly 100,000 clones, 80% of them seen only once. Trimming shortened V by 2 bases and J by 9 bases, and 11 bases separated the two germline ends. The germline gives CDR1 MDHEN, CDR2 SYDVKM. This CDR3 comprises 12 residues. This chain connects TRBV28 to TRBJ2-7, with unresolved D. Sequencing was carried out using peripheral blood. This TCR derives from a human donor in a cohort sampled during active COVID-19. In DNA form, the CDR3 reads TGTGCCAGCAGTTTAGGTAGTGGCGGGCAGTACTTC. It is translated as CASSLGSGGQYF. Full variable domain (remainder filled in from reference TRBV28 and TRBJ2-7): DVKVTQSSRYLVKRTGEKVFLECVQDMDHENMFWYRQDPGLGLRLIYFSYDVKMKEKGDIPEGYSVSREKKERFSLILESASTNQTSMYLCASSLGSGGQYFGPGTRLTVT.